This T cell receptor beta chain comes out of a study of PD-1 blockade in classical Hodgkin lymphoma. Findings and caveats of the study: Those patients who began receiving nivolumab less than 1 year after ASCT had lower diversity, and they were excluded. Complete responders' baseline diversity resembled that of newly diagnosed patients. Newly diagnosed patients reportedly trailed healthy donors in baseline TCR diversity.

Each and every patient relapsed after autologous stem cell transplantation, and patients got differing brentuximab vedotin exposure. Note on this clone: The target antigen is unknown.

This CDR3 region has 14 residues. Trimming removed 0 bases at V and 3 bases at J, with 8 bases between. Germline lookup yields CDR1 SGHNT and CDR2 YYREEE (reference sequence). Using immunoSEQ multiplex PCR, the repertoire was profiled, and TCRdb retains in-frame clones only, with some absent. The sample has tens of thousands of clones, roughly 70% seen once. The genes are TRBV5-4 and TRBJ2-3; the D is unclear. The sample consisted of peripheral blood mononuclear cells (PBMCs), taken before the second cycle of nivolumab. This clonotype originated in a human donor with classical Hodgkin lymphoma. The CDR3 spells CASSLGGHTDTQYF. The CDR3 nucleotides read TGTGCCAGCAGCTTGGGGGGTCATACAGATACGCAGTATTTT.